This entry concerns a single TCR beta chain. Its antigen specificity is not known. No quality values exist for individual bases; no much larger clone is one base distant. The patients picked for sequencing were ones in whom flow cytometry had shown an expansion of CD8+CD57+ cells. Every patient had severe acquired aplastic anemia, diagnosed using the International Study of Aplastic Anemia and Agranulocytosis and Camitta criteria. At the time blood was sampled, none of the patients had received any therapy. The study deep-sequenced TCR repertoires of sorted CD4+ and CD8+ blood T cells from severe aplastic anemia patients and healthy subjects. Patients were enrolled in the USA under clinicaltrials.gov protocols 00001620, 01623167, 00001397, 00071045, 00081523 and 00961064. Ficoll-Paque density gradient centrifugation was used to isolate peripheral blood mononuclear cells. Before DNA was extracted, CD4+ and CD8+ T cells were sorted using either FACS or magnetic beads.

The data stem from a study of CD8+CD57+ T cells in acquired aplastic anemia (dated by TCRdb to the late 2010s). Broadly, across the study: On average, sorted CD4+ and CD8+ cells yielded around 3.4 ug of extracted DNA, with a range of about 0.18 to 27.4 ug. A CD8+CD57+ expansion meant a frequency higher than the mean frequency seen in healthy subjects. What the study reported, not specific to this receptor: Twenty-nine CD8+ CDR3 sequences were shared between patients and controls but appeared highly expressed in patients and within their immunodominant clones. Patients and healthy controls showed no significant difference in CD8+ Simpson's diversity (P=0.060).

Genomic DNA served as template for TCR beta VDJ combination and CDR3 sequence profiling. An Illumina HiSeq 2000 was used for TCR repertoire sequencing. The original methods were these. Repertoires were assessed using TRBV/TRBJ rearrangement plots, CDR3 size and DJ length profiles, and Simpson's diversity index. The most abundant DNA sequence in the deep sequencing data was taken as the immunodominant clone. CDR3 amino acid sequences were checked for sharing between subjects and were compared against published repertoires and the VDJdb database. TCRdb reprocessed the public reads (quality trimming at Q25 with fastp, clone calling with MiXCR) and kept in-frame beta chains. CDR3 protein sequences are deduplicated, and each keeps its most common genes and DNA. The V and J calls here are based on TCRdb, not the publication. Across this sample there are fewer than 200,000 distinct CDR3 sequences, with around half seen only once. Around 1.1% of the sample lies in the top ten.

The germline V gene supplies CDR1 MGHRA and CDR2 YSYEKL. The trim is 0 bases for V and 5 bases for J, with a gap of 20 bases between the germline ends. The CDR3 starts with the cysteine, ends with the phenylalanine, and has 18 residues. Just CDR3 DNA is preserved here, 54 bases in frame from base 1. The sample was sorted CD4+, CD8+, or CD8+CD57+ T cells (not recorded which) from PBMCs. This clonotype was obtained from a human donor with aplastic anemia. The rearrangement joined TRBV4-1 to TRBJ2-1, with no D gene named confidently. Read as DNA, the sequence is TGCGCCAGCAGCCAAGAGGGGTCGGGCACCCCATCTGACAATGAGCAGTTCTTC. Its protein reads: CASSQEGSGTPSDNEQFF.